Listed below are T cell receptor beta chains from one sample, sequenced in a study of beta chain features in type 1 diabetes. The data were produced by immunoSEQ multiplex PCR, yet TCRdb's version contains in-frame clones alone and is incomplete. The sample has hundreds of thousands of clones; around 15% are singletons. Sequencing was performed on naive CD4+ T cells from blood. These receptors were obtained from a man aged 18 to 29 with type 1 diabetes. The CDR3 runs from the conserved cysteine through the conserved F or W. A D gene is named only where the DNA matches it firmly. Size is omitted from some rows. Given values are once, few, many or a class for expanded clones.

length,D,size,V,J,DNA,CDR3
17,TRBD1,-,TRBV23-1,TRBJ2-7,TGCGCCAGCAGTCATACAGAGGACAGGACAAGCTCCTACGAGCAGTACTTC,CASSHTEDRTSSYEQYF
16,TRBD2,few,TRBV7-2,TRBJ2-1,TGTGCCAGCAGCCAATCAATAGCGGGGGGATTGAGTGAGCAGTTCTTC,CASSQSIAGGLSEQFF
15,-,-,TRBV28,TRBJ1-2,TGTGCCAGCAGTTTCGGAGGGGAGACTAACTATGGCTACACCTTC,CASSFGGETNYGYTF
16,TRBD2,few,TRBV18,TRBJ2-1,TGTGCCAGCTCACCACCGGGACTAGGGGCCTTCAATGAGCAGTTCTTC,CASSPPGLGAFNEQFF
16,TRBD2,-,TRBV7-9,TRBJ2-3,TGTGCCAGCAGCGAACTAGCGGGAGGGCCCTCAGATACGCAGTATTTT,CASSELAGGPSDTQYF
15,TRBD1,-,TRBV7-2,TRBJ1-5,TGTGCCAGCAGCTCCACAGGGGGCGCGGGACAGCCCCAGCATTTT,CASSSTGGAGQPQHF
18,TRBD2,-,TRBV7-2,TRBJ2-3,TGTGCCAGCAGTATCAAAGCGGGGAGGTTTTCTAGCACAGATACGCAGTATTTT,CASSIKAGRFSSTDTQYF
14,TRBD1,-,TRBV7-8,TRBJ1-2,TGTGCCAGCAGCTTGACAGGGAATAACTATGGCTACACCTTC,CASSLTGNNYGYTF
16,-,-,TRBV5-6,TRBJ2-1,TGTGCCAGCAGCTTGGCCGCGGGTTCGGTCTACAATGAGCAGTTCTTC,CASSLAAGSVYNEQFF
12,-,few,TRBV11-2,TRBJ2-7,TGTGCCAGCAGCTACGAAAGAGGCGAGCAGTACTTC,CASSYERGEQYF
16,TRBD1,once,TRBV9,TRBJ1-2,TGTGCCAGCAGCGCCTCAACTGCCAGGGGGAGTGGTGGCTACACCTTC,CASSASTARGSGGYTF
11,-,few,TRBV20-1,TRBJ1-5,TGCAGTGCAAGGGTGGGTCAGCCCCAGCATTTT,CSARVGQPQHF
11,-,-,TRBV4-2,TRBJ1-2,TGTGCCAGCGGCGAGGGCTATGGCTACACCTTC,CASGEGYGYTF
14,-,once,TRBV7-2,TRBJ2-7,TGTGCCAGCAGCCCCCAGGGGGGGTACGACGAGCAGTACTTC,CASSPQGGYDEQYF
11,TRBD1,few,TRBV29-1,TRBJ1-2,TGCAGCGTTGGACAGGGCTACGGCTACACCTTC,CSVGQGYGYTF
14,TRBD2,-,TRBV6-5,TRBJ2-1,TGTGCCAGCAGGCTAGCGGGATCATACAATGAGCAGTTCTTC,CASRLAGSYNEQFF
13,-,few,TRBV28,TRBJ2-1,TGTGCCAGCATTAGGGGGACCGGCAATGAGCAGTTCTTC,CASIRGTGNEQFF
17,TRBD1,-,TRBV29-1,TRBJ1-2,TGCAGCGTTGCCCCCGGGACAGGGGTCGGTAGTCCGAGCGGCTACACCTTC,CSVAPGTGVGSPSGYTF
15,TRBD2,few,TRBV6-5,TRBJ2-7,TGTGCCAGCAGTTACTGGGCGGGAGTGATGTACGAGCAGTACTTC,CASSYWAGVMYEQYF
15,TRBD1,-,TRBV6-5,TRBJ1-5,TGTGCCAGCAGTTATTCTATCAGGGGGGATCGGCCCCAGCATTTT,CASSYSIRGDRPQHF
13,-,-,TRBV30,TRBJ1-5,TGTGCCTGGAGTGTACAAGAGTCTGGAGCCCAGCATTTT,CAWSVQESGAQHF
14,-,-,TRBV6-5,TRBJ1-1,TGTGCCAGCAGTCAACAGGGTACGAACACTGAAGCTTTCTTT,CASSQQGTNTEAFF
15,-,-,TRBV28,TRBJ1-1,TGTGCCAGCAGTGCCCCCCGGGGTAGGGACACTGAAGCTTTCTTT,CASSAPRGRDTEAFF
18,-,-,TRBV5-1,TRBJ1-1,TGCGCCAGCAGCTTAGGAAAGGGGACGCGAGTTCCGAACACTGAAGCTTTCTTT,CASSLGKGTRVPNTEAFF
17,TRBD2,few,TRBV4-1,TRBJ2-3,TGCGCCAGCAGCCAACAAAGCACTAGCGGGAGCACAGATACGCAGTATTTT,CASSQQSTSGSTDTQYF
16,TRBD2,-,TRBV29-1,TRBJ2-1,TGCAGCGTGCGGGGACTAGCGGACAGCTCCTACAATGAGCAGTTCTTC,CSVRGLADSSYNEQFF
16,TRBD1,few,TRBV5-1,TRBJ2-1,TGCGCCAGCAGTCTTTCCGGGACAGGGTCCTACAATGAGCAGTTCTTC,CASSLSGTGSYNEQFF
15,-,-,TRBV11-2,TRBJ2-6,TGTGCCAGCAGCCCCCACAGGGTGGGGGCCAACGTCCTGACTTTC,CASSPHRVGANVLTF
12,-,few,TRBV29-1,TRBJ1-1,TGCAGCGTCTCCTCGGTGAACACTGAAGCTTTCTTT,CSVSSVNTEAFF
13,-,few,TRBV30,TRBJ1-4,TGTGCCTGGAGTGTAGGAGGGTACGAAAAACTGTTTTTT,CAWSVGGYEKLFF
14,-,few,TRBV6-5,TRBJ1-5,TGTGCCAGCAGTCCGGACGGCTTAAATCAGCCCCAGCATTTT,CASSPDGLNQPQHF
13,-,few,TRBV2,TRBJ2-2,TGTGCCAGCAGCCCGCTAGGATTCGGGGAGCTGTTTTTT,CASSPLGFGELFF
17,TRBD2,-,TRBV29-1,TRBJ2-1,TGCAGCGTTGACTATATTTACGGGACTACCACCTACAATGAGCAGTTCTTC,CSVDYIYGTTTYNEQFF
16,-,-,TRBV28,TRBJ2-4,TGTGCCAGCAGTTCTGTCCCTGGTGGGGCCAAAAACATTCAGTACTTC,CASSSVPGGAKNIQYF
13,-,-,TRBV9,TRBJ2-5,TGTGCCAGCAGCACGGGACGGCAAGAGACCCAGTACTTC,CASSTGRQETQYF
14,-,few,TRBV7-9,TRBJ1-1,TGTGCCAGCAGCTTAATGGTCGGGGGCGCTGAAGCTTTCTTT,CASSLMVGGAEAFF
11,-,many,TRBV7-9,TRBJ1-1,TGTGCCAGCAGCTTAGACACTGAAGCTTTCTTT,CASSLDTEAFF
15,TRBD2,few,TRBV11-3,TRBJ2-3,TGTGCCAGCAGCTCCCAAGCGGGGGGGCAAGATACGCAGTATTTT,CASSSQAGGQDTQYF
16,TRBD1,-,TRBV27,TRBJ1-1,TGTGCCAGCAGTTTATCAGGGACAGGGCCAAGCACTGAAGCTTTCTTT,CASSLSGTGPSTEAFF
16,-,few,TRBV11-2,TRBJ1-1,TGTGCCAGCGCTCGGTCGGCGGTGCGGGGAGGCACTGAAGCTTTCTTT,CASARSAVRGGTEAFF
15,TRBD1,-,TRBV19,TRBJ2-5,TGTGCCAGTAGTATAGTTGGGACAGGCCAAGAGACCCAGTACTTC,CASSIVGTGQETQYF
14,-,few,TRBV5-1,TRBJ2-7,TGCGCCAGCAGCTTCGCAGGGTCGTCCTACGAGCAGTACTTC,CASSFAGSSYEQYF
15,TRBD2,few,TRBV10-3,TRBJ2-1,TGTGCCATCAGACGGGCTAGCGGGGGCTACAATGAGCAGTTCTTC,CAIRRASGGYNEQFF
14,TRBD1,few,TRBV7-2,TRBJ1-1,TGTGCCAGCAGACGCGGACAGGCGACGACTGAAGCTTTCTTT,CASRRGQATTEAFF
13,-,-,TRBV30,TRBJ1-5,TGTGCCTGGACTACAGGAGCGGATCAGCCCCAGCATTTT,CAWTTGADQPQHF
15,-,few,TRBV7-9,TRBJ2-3,TGTGCCAGCAGGAGGGATTCCGGCGGGGCAGATACGCAGTATTTT,CASRRDSGGADTQYF
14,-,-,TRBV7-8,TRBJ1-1,TGTGCCAGCAGCTTGGGGGGGCCTCTCGGAGGAGCTTTCTTT,CASSLGGPLGGAFF
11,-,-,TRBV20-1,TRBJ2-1,TGCAGTGCTAAAGACAACAATGAGCAGTTCTTC,CSAKDNNEQFF
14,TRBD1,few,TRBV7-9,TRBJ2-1,TGTGCCAGCAGCCCCCGGACAGGGGTCCATGAGCAGTTCTTC,CASSPRTGVHEQFF
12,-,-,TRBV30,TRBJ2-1,TGTGCCTGGAGCCCCCCCTACAATGAGCAGTTCTTC,CAWSPPYNEQFF
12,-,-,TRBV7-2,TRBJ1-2,TGTGCCAGCAGCGAAATGGCCTATGGCTACACCTTC,CASSEMAYGYTF
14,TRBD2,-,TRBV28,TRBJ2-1,TGTGCCACCGTTATTAGCGGGAGTATAAATGAGCAGTTCTTC,CATVISGSINEQFF
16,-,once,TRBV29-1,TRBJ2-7,TGCAGCGTTGTAGAACGCGGGGAAAGGTCCTCCTACGAGCAGTACTTC,CSVVERGERSSYEQYF
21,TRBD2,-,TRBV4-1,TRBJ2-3,TGCGCCAGCAGCCCTATGGGACTAGCGGGAGTTGGGAGCAAGGTAACAGATACGCAGTATTTT,CASSPMGLAGVGSKVTDTQYF
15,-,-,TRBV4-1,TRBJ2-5,TGCGCCAGCAGCCAAAAGGAGGGCCCTCAGGAGACCCAGTACTTC,CASSQKEGPQETQYF
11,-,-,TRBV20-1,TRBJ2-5,TGCAGTGCTAGAGGGGAGGAGACCCAGTACTTC,CSARGEETQYF
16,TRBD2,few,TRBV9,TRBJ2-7,TGTGCCAGCAGCGTTGCCCCGACTAGCGGGGCATACGAGCAGTACTTC,CASSVAPTSGAYEQYF
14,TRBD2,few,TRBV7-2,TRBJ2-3,TGTGCCAGCAGCTCTAGCGGTCATACAGATACGCAGTATTTT,CASSSSGHTDTQYF
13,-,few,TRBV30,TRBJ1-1,TGTGCCGGCCGACCGGCCGGGAACACTGAAGCTTTCTTT,CAGRPAGNTEAFF
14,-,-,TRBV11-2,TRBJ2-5,TGTGCCAGCAGCTTAACGCTGGTACAAGAGACCCAGTACTTC,CASSLTLVQETQYF